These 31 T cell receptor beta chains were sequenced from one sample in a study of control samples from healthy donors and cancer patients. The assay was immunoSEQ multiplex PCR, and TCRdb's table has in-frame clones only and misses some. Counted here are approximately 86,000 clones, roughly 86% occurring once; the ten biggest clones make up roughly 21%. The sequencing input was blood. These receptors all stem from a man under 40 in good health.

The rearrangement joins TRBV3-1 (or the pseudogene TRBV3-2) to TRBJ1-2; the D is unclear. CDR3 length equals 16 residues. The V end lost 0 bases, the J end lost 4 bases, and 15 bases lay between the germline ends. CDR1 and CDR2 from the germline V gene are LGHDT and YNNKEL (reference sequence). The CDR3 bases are TGTGCCAGCAGCCAAGATAGAGGCCGGGATTCCTATGGCTACACCTTC. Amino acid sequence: CASSQDRGRDSYGYTF.

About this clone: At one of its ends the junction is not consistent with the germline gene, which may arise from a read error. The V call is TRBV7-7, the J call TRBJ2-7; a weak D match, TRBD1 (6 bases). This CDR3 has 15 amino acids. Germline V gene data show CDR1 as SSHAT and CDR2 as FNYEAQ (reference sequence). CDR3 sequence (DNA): TGTGCTAGCAGCTTGGAGCCAGGGGAGAGGTACGAGCAGTACTTC. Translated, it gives CASSLEPGERYEQYF.

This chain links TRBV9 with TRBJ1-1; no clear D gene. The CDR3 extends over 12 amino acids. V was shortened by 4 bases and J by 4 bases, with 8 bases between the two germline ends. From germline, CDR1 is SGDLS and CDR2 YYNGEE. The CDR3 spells CASSTTGTEAFF. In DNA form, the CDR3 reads TGTGCCAGCAGCACCACGGGCACTGAAGCTTTCTTT.

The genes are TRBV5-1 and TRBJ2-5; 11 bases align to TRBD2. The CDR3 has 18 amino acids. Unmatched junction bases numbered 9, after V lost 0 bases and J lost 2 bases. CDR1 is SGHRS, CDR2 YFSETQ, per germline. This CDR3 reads CASSLVPHRTSGQETQYF. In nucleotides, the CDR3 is TGCGCCAGCAGCTTGGTGCCCCACCGGACTAGCGGGCAAGAGACCCAGTACTTC.

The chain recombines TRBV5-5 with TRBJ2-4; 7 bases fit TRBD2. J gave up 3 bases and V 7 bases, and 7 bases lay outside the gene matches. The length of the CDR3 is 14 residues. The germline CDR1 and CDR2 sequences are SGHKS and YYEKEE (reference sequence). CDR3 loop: CASDVRGDKNIQYF. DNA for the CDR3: TGTGCCAGCGACGTTCGGGGGGACAAAAACATTCAGTACTTC.

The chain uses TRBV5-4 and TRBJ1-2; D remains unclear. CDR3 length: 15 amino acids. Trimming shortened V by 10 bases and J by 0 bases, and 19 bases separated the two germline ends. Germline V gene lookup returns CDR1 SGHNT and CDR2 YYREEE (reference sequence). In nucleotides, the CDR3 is TGTGCCGAGCACGAGGGCCCCTTGACTAACTATGGCTACACCTTC. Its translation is CAEHEGPLTNYGYTF.

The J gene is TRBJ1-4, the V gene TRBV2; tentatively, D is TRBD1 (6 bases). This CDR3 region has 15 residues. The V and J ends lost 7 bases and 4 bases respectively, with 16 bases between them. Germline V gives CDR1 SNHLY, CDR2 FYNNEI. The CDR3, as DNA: TGTGCCAGCAAGGGGGGATCTGGGAGTAATGAAAAACTGTTTTTT. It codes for CASKGGSGSNEKLFF.

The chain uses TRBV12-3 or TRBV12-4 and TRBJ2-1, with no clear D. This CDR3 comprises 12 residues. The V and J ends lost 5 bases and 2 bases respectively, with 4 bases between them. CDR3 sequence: CASSPTYNEQFF. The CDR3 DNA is TGTGCCAGCAGTCCAACCTACAATGAGCAGTTCTTC.

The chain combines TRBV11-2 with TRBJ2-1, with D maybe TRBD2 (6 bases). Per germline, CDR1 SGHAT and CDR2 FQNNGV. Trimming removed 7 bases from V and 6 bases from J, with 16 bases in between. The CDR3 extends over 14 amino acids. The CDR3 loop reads CASTPSVLSNEQFF. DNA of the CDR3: TGTGCCAGCACCCCTAGCGTTCTGTCCAATGAGCAGTTCTTC.

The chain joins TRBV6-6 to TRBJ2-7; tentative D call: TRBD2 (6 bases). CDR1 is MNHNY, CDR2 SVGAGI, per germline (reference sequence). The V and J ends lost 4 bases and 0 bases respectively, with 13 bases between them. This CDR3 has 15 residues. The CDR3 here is CASSWGSGNSYEQYF. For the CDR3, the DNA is TGTGCCAGCAGTTGGGGTAGCGGTAACTCCTACGAGCAGTACTTC.

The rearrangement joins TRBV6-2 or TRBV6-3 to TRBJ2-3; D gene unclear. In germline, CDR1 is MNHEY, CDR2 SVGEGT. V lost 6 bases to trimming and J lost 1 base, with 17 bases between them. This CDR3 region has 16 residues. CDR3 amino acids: CASSPLVALRTDTQYF. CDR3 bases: TGTGCCAGCAGCCCCCTCGTGGCCCTCCGCACAGATACGCAGTATTTT.

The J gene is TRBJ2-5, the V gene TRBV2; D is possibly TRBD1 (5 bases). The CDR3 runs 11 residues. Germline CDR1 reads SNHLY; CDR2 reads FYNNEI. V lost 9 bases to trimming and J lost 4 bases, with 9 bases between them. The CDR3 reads CASDRGETQYF. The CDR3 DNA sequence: TGTGCCAGTGATAGGGGAGAGACCCAGTACTTC.

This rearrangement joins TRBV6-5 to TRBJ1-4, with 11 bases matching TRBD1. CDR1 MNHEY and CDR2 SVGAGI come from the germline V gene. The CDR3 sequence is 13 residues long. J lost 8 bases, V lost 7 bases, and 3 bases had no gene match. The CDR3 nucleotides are TGTGCCAGCAACGGGGACAGGGGGGAAAAACTGTTTTTT. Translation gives CASNGDRGEKLFF.

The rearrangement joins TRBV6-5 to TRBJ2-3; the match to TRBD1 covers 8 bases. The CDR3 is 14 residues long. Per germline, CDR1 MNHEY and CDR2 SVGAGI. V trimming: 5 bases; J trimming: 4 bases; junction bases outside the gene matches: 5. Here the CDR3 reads CASSPDRAADTQYF. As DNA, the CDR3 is TGTGCCAGCAGTCCGGACAGGGCGGCAGATACGCAGTATTTT.

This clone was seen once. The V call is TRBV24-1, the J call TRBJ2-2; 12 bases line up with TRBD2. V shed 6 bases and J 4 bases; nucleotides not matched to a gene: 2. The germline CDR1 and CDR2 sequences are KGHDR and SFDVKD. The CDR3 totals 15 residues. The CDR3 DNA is TGTGCCACCAGTAGACTAGCGGGGGCCACCGGGGAGCTGTTTTTT. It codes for CATSRLAGATGELFF.

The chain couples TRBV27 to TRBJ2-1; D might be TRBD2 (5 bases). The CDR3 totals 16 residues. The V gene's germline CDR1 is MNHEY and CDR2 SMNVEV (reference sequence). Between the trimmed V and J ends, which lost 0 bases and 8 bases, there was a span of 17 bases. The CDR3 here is CASSLSRVYQSDEQFF. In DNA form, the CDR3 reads TGTGCCAGCAGTTTATCGCGGGTCTATCAGTCCGATGAGCAGTTCTTC.

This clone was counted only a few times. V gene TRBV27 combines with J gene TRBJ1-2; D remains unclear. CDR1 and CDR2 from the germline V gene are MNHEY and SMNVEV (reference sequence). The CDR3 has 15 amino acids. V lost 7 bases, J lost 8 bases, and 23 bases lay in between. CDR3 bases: TGTGCCAGCACCTCACTCACGGGCAGGCCGGGGGGCTACACCTTC. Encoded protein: CASTSLTGRPGGYTF.

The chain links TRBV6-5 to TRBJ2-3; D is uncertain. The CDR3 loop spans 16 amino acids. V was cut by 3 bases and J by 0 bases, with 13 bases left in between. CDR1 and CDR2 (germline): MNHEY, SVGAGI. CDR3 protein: CASSYDAYTSTDTQYF. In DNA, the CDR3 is TGTGCCAGCAGTTATGACGCATATACTAGCACAGATACGCAGTATTTT.

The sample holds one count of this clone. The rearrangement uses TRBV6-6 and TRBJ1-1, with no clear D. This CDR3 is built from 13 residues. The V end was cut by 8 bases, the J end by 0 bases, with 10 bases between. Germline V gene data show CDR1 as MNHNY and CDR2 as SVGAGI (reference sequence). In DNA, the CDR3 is TGTGCCAGCCTCAGAGGAGTGAACACTGAAGCTTTCTTT. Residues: CASLRGVNTEAFF.

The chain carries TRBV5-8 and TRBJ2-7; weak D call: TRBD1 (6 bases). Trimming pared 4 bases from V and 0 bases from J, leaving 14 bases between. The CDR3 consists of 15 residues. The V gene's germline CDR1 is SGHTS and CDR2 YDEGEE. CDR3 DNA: TGTGCCAGCAGCCTCCGACAGGCACTCTCCTACGAGCAGTACTTC. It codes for CASSLRQALSYEQYF.

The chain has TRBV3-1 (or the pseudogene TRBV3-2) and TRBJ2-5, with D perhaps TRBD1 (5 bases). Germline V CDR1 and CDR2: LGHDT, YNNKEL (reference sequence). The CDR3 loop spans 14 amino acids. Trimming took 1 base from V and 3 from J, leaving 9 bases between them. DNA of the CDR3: TGTGCCAGCAGCCAAGCCCCAGGGAAAGAGACCCAGTACTTC. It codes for CASSQAPGKETQYF.

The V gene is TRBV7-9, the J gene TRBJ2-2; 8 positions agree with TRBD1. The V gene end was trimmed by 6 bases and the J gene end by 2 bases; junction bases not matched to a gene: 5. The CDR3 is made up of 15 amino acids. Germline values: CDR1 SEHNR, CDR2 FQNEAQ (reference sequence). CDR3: CASRWDRQNTGELFF. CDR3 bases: TGTGCCAGCAGGTGGGACAGGCAAAACACCGGGGAGCTGTTTTTT.

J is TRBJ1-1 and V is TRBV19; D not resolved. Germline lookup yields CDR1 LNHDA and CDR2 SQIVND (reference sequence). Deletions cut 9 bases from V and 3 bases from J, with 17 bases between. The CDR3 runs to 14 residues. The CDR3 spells CASSPRGMDTEAFF. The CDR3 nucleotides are TGTGCCAGCTCGCCCCGTGGGATGGACACTGAAGCTTTCTTT. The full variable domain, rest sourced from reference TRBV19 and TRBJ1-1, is DGGITQSPKYLFRKEGQNVTLSCEQNLNHDAMYWYRQDPGQGLRLIYYSQIVNDFQKGDIAEGYSVSREKKESFPLTVTSAQKNPTAFYLCASSPRGMDTEAFFGQGTRLTVV.

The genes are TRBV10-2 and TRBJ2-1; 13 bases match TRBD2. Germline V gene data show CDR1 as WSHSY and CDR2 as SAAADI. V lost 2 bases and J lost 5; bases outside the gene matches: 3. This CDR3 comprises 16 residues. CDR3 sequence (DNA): TGCGCCAGCAGTGAGGGGGGGACTAGCGGGGACAATGAGCAGTTCTTC. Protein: CASSEGGTSGDNEQFF.

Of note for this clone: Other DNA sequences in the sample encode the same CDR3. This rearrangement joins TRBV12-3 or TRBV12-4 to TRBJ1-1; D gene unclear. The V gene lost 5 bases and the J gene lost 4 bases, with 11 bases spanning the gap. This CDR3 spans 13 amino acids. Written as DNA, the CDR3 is TGTGCCAGCAGTCTGACCCCGGGCACTGAAGCTTTCTTT. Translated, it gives CASSLTPGTEAFF.

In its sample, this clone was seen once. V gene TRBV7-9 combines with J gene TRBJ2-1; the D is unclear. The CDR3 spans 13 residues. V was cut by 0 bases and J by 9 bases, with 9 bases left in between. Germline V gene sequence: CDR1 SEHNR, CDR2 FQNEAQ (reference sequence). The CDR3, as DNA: TGTGCCAGCAGCTTAGCAATACTTAGTGAGCAGTTCTTC. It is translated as CASSLAILSEQFF.

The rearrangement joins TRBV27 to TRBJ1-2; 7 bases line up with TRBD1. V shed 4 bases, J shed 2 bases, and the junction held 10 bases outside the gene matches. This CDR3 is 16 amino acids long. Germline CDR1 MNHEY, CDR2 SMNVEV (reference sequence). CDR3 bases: TGTGCCAGCAGTTCATCGCCGGGACAGATAAACTATGGCTACACCTTC. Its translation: CASSSSPGQINYGYTF.

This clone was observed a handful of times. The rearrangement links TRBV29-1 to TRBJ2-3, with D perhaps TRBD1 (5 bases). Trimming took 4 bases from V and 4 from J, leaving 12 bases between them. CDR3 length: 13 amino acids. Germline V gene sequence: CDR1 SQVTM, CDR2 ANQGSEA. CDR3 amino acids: CSVGRGGADTQYF. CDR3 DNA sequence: TGCAGCGTTGGAAGGGGTGGGGCAGATACGCAGTATTTT.

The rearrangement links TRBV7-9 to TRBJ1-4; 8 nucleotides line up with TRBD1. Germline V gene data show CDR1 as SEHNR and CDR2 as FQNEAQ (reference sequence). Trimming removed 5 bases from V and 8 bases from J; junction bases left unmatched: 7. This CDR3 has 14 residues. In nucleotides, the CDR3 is TGTGCCAGCAGCCCCGACAGGGGCTCGGAAAAACTGTTTTTT. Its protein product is CASSPDRGSEKLFF.

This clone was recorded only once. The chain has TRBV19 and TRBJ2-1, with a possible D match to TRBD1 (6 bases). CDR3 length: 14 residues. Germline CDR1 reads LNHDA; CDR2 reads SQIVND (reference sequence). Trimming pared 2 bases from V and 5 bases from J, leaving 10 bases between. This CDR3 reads CASSIQGTNNEQFF. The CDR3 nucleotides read TGTGCCAGTAGTATACAGGGGACCAACAATGAGCAGTTCTTC.

CDR3: CAWSVQRNTEAFF. The CDR3 DNA reads as TGTGCCTGGAGTGTACAACGGAACACTGAAGCTTTCTTT. The chain links TRBV30 to TRBJ1-1; D gene ambiguous. CDR1 and CDR2 from the germline V gene are GTSNPN and SVGIG (reference sequence). The V end was cut by 0 bases, the J end by 1 base, with 6 bases between. This CDR3 spans 13 amino acids.